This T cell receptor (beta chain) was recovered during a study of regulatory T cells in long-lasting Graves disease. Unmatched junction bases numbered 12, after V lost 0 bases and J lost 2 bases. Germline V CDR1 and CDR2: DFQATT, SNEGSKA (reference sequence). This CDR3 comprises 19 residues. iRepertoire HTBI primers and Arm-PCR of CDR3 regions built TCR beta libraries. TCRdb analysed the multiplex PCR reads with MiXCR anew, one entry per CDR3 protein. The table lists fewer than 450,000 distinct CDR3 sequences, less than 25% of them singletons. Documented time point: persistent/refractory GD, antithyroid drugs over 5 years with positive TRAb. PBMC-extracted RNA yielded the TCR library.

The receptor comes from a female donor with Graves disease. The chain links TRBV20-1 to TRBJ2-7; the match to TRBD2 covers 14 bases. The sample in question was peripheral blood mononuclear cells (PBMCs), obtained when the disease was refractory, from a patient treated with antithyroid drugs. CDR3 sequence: CSARDASGTSGRGTYEQYF. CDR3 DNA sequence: TGCAGTGCTAGAGACGCCTCCGGGACTAGCGGGAGAGGGACCTACGAGCAGTACTTC.